The rows below give T cell receptor beta chains drawn from one sample of a study of PD-L1 blockade in urothelial cancer. Only in-frame clones appear in the TCRdb table, and some are missing; sequencing was by immunoSEQ multiplex PCR. Among 20,000 to 25,000 clones, 91% were seen once, and the ten largest hold roughly 10%. The specimen comprised PBMCs, sampled around atezolizumab (anti-PD-L1) treatment. The receptor source for this set is a woman aged 60-70 years with urothelial cancer. The CDR3 runs from the conserved cysteine through the conserved F or W. The D gene is left open where the match is weak. A clone size is listed for some rows: how often the clone was seen (once, few, many), or a class if it is expanded.

d_call j_call v_call clone_size cdr3_aa cdr3_nt
. TRBJ2-2 TRBV7-3 . CASSLHTGQARELFF TGTGCCAGCAGCTTACATACGGGACAAGCCAGGGAGCTGTTTTTT
. TRBJ2-3 TRBV4-2 . CASSQDYGGASTDTQYF TGTGCCAGCAGCCAAGATTACGGCGGGGCTAGCACAGATACGCAGTATTTT
. TRBJ1-3 TRBV6-5 . CASSQDSGNTIYF TGTGCCAGCAGCCAGGACTCTGGAAACACCATATATTTT
TRBD2 TRBJ2-1 TRBV5-4 . CASSLAVSLAGDNEQFF TGTGCCAGCAGCTTGGCGGTTTCACTAGCGGGGGACAATGAGCAGTTCTTC
TRBD2 TRBJ2-3 TRBV10-1 . CASSGVLSGGLAERARTDTQYF TGCGCCAGCAGCGGAGTCTTGAGCGGGGGACTAGCGGAAAGAGCACGCACAGATACGCAGTATTTT
. TRBJ1-5 TRBV10-3 . CAIRNTGINQPQHF TGTGCCATCAGAAACACAGGAATCAATCAGCCCCAGCATTTT
. TRBJ1-1 TRBV6-5 . CASSYSSGLTEAFF TGTGCCAGCAGTTACTCGTCAGGGTTGACTGAAGCTTTCTTT
TRBD1 TRBJ1-2 TRBV6-5 . CASSYQDRGLSHGYTF TGTGCCAGCAGTTACCAAGACAGGGGGCTTTCCCATGGCTACACCTTC
. TRBJ2-7 TRBV28 . CASSLGQAIYEQYF TGTGCCAGCAGTTTAGGCCAGGCTATCTACGAGCAGTACTTC
TRBD2 TRBJ2-7 TRBV6-1 . CASSVLAGYMDEQYF TGTGCCAGCAGTGTCCTAGCGGGTTATATGGACGAGCAGTACTTC
. TRBJ1-1 TRBV27 . CASSLYEGTEAFF TGTGCCAGCAGTTTATACGAGGGCACTGAAGCTTTCTTT
TRBD1 TRBJ1-2 TRBV5-4 . CASSLPRQGYGYTF TGTGCCAGCAGCTTGCCCCGACAGGGCTATGGCTACACCTTC
. TRBJ1-1 TRBV4-3 . CASSHTFAGKGPEAFF TGCGCCAGCAGCCACACGTTCGCGGGGAAAGGGCCTGAAGCTTTCTTT
. TRBJ2-2 TRBV19 few CASSMEFTGELFF TGTGCCAGTAGTATGGAGTTCACCGGGGAGCTGTTTTTT
. TRBJ1-1 TRBV5-1 . CASSPGIANTEAFF TGCGCCAGCAGCCCGGGGATAGCCAACACTGAAGCTTTCTTT
. TRBJ2-3 TRBV6-6 . CASSTRGTDTQYF TGTGCCAGCAGTACCAGGGGCACAGATACGCAGTATTTT
TRBD2 TRBJ2-3 TRBV4-3 . CASSQGGAGANTQYF TGCGCCAGCAGCCAGGGAGGGGCGGGAGCAAATACGCAGTATTTT
TRBD1 TRBJ1-2 TRBV6-6 . CASSRDRGYTF TGTGCCAGCAGCAGGGACAGGGGGTACACCTTC
TRBD2 TRBJ2-1 TRBV9 once CASSVSPRLAGGYNEQFF TGTGCCAGCAGCGTAAGCCCTCGACTAGCGGGAGGTTACAATGAGCAGTTCTTC
. TRBJ1-5 TRBV7-4 . CASSLIRPRYQPQHF TGTGCCAGCAGCTTAATACGACCTAGGTATCAGCCCCAGCATTTT
. TRBJ2-3 TRBV9 . CASSVAGVGSDTQYF TGTGCCAGCAGCGTAGCCGGGGTTGGGTCAGATACGCAGTATTTT
TRBD2 TRBJ2-7 TRBV25-1 . CASSVAGGHYEQYF TGTGCCAGCAGTGTAGCGGGAGGGCACTACGAGCAGTACTTC
. TRBJ2-5 TRBV18 once CASSPVRETQYF TGTGCCAGCTCACCGGTGCGAGAGACCCAGTACTTC
. TRBJ2-3 TRBV9 . CASSFSDSGTDTQYF TGTGCCAGCAGCTTCAGCGACTCGGGCACAGATACGCAGTATTTT
TRBD1 TRBJ2-2 TRBV7-9 . CASSSGQGATRSTGELFF TGTGCCAGCAGCTCCGGACAGGGGGCCACGCGAAGCACCGGGGAGCTGTTTTTT